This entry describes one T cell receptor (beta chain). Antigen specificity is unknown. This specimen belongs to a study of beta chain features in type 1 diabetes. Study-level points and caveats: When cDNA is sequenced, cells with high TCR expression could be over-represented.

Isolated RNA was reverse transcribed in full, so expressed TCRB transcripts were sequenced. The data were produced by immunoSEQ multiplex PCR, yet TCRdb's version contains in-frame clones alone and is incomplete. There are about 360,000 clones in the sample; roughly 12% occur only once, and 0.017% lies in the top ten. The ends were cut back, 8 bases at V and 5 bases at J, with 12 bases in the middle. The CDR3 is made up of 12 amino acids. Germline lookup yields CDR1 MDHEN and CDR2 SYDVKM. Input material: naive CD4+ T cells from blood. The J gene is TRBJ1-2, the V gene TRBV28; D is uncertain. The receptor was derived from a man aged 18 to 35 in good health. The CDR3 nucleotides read TGTGCCAGCCAAAGACTCGGATATGGCTACACCTTC. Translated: CASQRLGYGYTF.